This record covers a single T cell receptor beta chain. Antigen unknown. The record originates from a study of OX40 agonist ivuxolimab in advanced cancers. General study results and limits: On average, CD8+ T cells showed a greater number of expanded clones than CD4+.

The data were produced by immunoSEQ multiplex PCR, yet TCRdb's version contains in-frame clones alone and is incomplete. The sample shows tens of thousands of clones, approximately 80% of them seen only once. With autoimmune disease history or systemic immunosuppression, patients were excluded. Trimming stripped 10 bases from V and 3 bases from J, with 12 bases between. The CDR3 covers 12 residues. Germline CDR1 ENHRY, CDR2 SYGVKD. The starting material was CD4+ or CD8+ T cells sorted from blood, obtained in a trial of the OX40 agonist ivuxolimab. The rearrangement uses TRBV10-3 and TRBJ2-5; D gene uncertain. The TCR comes from an adult with an advanced solid tumor such as melanoma, head and neck, liver or kidney cancer. Here the CDR3 DNA reads TGTGCCACCCGCGATTGGGAAGAGACCCAGTACTTC. Its protein is CATRDWEETQYF.